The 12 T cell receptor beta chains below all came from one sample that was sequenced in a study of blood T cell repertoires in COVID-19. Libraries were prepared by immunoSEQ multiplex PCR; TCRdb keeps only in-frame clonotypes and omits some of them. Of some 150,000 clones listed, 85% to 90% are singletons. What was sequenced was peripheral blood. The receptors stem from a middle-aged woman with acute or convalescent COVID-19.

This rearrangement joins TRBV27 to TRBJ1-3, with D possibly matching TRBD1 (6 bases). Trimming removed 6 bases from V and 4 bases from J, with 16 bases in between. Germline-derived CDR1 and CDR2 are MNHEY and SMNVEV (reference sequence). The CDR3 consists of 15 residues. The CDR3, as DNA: TGTGCCAGCAGACAGGGTTTGGGTTTCGGAAACACCATATATTTT. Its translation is CASRQGLGFGNTIYF.

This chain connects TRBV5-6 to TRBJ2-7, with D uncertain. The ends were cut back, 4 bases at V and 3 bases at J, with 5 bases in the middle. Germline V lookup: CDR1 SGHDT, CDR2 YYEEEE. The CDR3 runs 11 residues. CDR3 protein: CASSANYEQYF. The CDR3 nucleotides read TGTGCCAGCAGCGCTAACTACGAGCAGTACTTC.

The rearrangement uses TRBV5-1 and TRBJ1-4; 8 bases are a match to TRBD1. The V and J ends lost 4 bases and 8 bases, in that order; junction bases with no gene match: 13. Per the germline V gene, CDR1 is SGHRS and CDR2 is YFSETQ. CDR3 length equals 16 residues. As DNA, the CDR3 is TGCGCCAGCAGCCCTAATCCCAGGGGGCAGGGGGAAAAACTGTTTTTT. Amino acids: CASSPNPRGQGEKLFF. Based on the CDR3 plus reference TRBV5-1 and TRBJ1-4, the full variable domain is KAGVTQTPRYLIKTRGQQVTLSCSPISGHRSVSWYQQTPGQGLQFLFEYFSETQRNKGNFPGRFSGRQFSNSRSEMNVSTLELGDSALYLCASSPNPRGQGEKLFFGSGTQLSVL.

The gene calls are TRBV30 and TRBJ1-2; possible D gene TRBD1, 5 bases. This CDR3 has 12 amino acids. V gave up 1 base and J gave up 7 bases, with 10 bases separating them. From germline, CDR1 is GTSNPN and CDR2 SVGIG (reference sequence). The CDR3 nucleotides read TGTGCCTGGAGTGGGGAAACAGGTGGCTACACCTTC. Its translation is CAWSGETGGYTF.

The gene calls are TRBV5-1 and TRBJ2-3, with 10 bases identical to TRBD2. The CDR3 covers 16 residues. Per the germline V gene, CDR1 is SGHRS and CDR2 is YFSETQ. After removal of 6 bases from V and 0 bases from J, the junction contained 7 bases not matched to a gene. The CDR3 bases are TGCGCCAGCAAGAGAACTAGCGGGGTTAGCACAGATACGCAGTATTTT. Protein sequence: CASKRTSGVSTDTQYF.

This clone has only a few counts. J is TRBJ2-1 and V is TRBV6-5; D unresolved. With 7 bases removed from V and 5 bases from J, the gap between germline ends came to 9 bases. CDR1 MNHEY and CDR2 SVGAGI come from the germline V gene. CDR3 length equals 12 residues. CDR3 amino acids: CASKQQNNEQFF. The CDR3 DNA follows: TGTGCCAGCAAACAACAGAACAATGAGCAGTTCTTC.

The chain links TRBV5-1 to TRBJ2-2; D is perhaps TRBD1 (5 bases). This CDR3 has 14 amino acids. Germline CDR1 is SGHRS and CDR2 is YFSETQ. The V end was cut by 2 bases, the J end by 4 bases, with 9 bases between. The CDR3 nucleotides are TGCGCCAGCAGCTTCCTTGACAGCACCGGGGAGCTGTTTTTT. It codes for CASSFLDSTGELFF.

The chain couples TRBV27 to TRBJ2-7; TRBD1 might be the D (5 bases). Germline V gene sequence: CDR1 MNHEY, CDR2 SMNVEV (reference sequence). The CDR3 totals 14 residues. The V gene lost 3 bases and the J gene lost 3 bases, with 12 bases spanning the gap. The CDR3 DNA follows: TGTGCCAGCAGTTTTTGGGCAGGGCACTACGAGCAGTACTTC. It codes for CASSFWAGHYEQYF.

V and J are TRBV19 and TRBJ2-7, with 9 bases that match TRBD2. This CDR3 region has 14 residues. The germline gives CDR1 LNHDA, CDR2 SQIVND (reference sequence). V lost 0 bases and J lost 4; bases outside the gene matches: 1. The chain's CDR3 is CASSIELAGYEQYF. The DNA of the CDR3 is TGTGCCAGTAGTATAGAGCTAGCGGGGTACGAGCAGTACTTC.

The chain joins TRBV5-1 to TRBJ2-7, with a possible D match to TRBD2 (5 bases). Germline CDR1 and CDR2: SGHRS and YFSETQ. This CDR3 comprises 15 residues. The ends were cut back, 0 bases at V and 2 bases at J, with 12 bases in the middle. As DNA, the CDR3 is TGCGCCAGCAGCTTGGAAAGTAGCGAAGCCTACGAGCAGTACTTC. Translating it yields CASSLESSEAYEQYF.

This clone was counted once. The chain's CDR3 is CASSFYGGDTEAFF. The CDR3 DNA is TGTGCCAGCAGCTTTTACGGGGGGGACACTGAAGCTTTCTTT. This sequence joins TRBV7-2 and TRBJ1-1, with a tentative D call TRBD1 (5 bases). V lost 3 bases to trimming and J lost 3 bases, with 11 bases between them. Germline-derived CDR1 and CDR2 are SGHTA and FQGNSA. CDR3 size: 14 residues.

The CDR3 DNA reads as TGTGCCAGCAGCGAAGGACAGGGGGCTTTCTCGGGAGGCTACACCTTC. The encoded protein is CASSEGQGAFSGGYTF. This chain links TRBV7-9 with TRBJ1-2; 11 positions match TRBD1. Germline V gene data show CDR1 as SEHNR and CDR2 as FQNEAQ (reference sequence). This CDR3 is built from 16 residues. The ends lost 5 bases at V and 8 bases at J; junction bases unmatched: 13. The full variable domain, rest sourced from reference TRBV7-9 and TRBJ1-2, is DTGVSQNPRHKITKRGQNVTFRCDPISEHNRLYWYRQTLGQGPEFLTYFQNEAQLEKSRLLSDRFSAERPKGSFSTLEIQRTEQGDSAMYLCASSEGQGAFSGGYTFGSGTRLTVV.